Below are 27 T cell receptor beta chains sequenced from a single sample in a study of human T cells and chemical hapten exposure. TCRdb fed the RACE reads into MiXCR, producing one record per CDR3 protein. The sample records about 34,000 distinct CDR3 sequences, more than 6% being singletons. Sample time point: patch test 1, 2 weeks after DPC sensitization. Documented treatment: therapeutic diphenylcyclopropenone sensitization with weekly scalp DPC. Unfractionated whole blood was the source of the extracted total RNA. This specimen consisted of whole blood, obtained in connection with sensitization to the hapten diphenylcyclopropenone (DPC). The source of these receptors is a woman in her 30s with alopecia areata. Some clones in this sample may be carry-over from other donors' samples.

There are many counts of this clonotype. This chain links TRBV27 with TRBJ2-7; no clear D. The CDR3 consists of 12 residues. Germline values: CDR1 MNHEY, CDR2 SMNVEV (reference sequence). V was shortened by 3 bases and J by 4 bases, with 7 bases between the two germline ends. Written as DNA, the CDR3 is TGTGCCAGCAGTTTCGTTGGTTACGAGCAGTACTTC. This translates into CASSFVGYEQYF.

This clonotype came up many times. This chain links TRBV7-3 with TRBJ2-1, with 9 bases that match TRBD2. The CDR3 is 17 residues long. The junction had 14 bases not matched to a gene; V was cut back by 4 bases and J by 7 bases. Germline CDR1 is SGHTA and CDR2 is FQGTGA. In nucleotides, the CDR3 is TGTGCCAGCAGCTCCTCGAAGGAGCGGGGGGTTAGGAATGAGCAGTTCTTC. Protein sequence: CASSSSKERGVRNEQFF.

This chain links TRBV12-3 or TRBV12-4 with TRBJ1-6; D gene ambiguous. Trimming pared 4 bases from V and 7 bases from J, leaving 11 bases between. This CDR3 has 14 residues. CDR3 loop: CASSSRLGNSPLHF. The CDR3 DNA is TGTGCCAGCAGTTCTCGACTGGGAAATTCACCCCTCCACTTT.

This clonotype was picked up a small number of times. The chain is built from TRBV18 and TRBJ1-2; D might be TRBD1 (5 bases). CDR1 and CDR2 from the germline V gene are KGHSH and LQKENI. The germline V and J ends were trimmed by 5 bases and 3 bases, with 16 bases remaining between them. There are 15 residues in the CDR3. CDR3 region: CASSSQPGIDYGYTF. DNA for the CDR3: TGTGCCAGCTCATCACAACCAGGGATAGACTATGGCTACACCTTC.

At least ten counts were recorded for this clonotype. The chain recombines TRBV6-4 with TRBJ2-3; D is undetermined. CDR1 and CDR2 from the germline V gene are MRHNA and SNTAGT. The CDR3 has 13 amino acids. The germline V and J ends were trimmed by 4 bases and 6 bases, with 11 bases remaining between them. This CDR3 reads CASSAAIHDTQYF. In DNA, the CDR3 is TGTGCCAGCAGTGCCGCGATCCACGATACGCAGTATTTT.

This clonotype was observed a handful of times. CDR3 sequence reads: CASSLIMASGRSTDTQYF. The CDR3 DNA reads TGTGCCAGCAGTTTAATCATGGCTAGCGGGAGGAGCACAGATACGCAGTATTTT. The rearrangement uses TRBV12-3 or TRBV12-4 and TRBJ2-3, with 11 bases aligning to TRBD2. J was trimmed by 0 bases and V by 2 bases; bases with no gene match: 7. This CDR3 is built from 18 residues.

This clonotype came up many times. V is TRBV6-2 or TRBV6-3 and J is TRBJ1-6; D is undetermined. Trimming left V 5 bases short and J 14 bases short, with 13 bases between. CDR1 is MNHEY and CDR2 is SVGEGT in the germline V gene. The CDR3 runs 12 residues. CDR3 region: CASSTTFSTLHF. The CDR3 DNA follows: TGTGCCAGCAGTACGACTTTTTCGACCCTCCACTTT.

Ten or more counts support this clonotype. The rearrangement links TRBV2 to TRBJ2-6, with D possibly TRBD1 on 5 matching bases. Germline-derived CDR1 and CDR2 are SNHLY and FYNNEI. This CDR3 is 15 amino acids long. V lost 5 bases and J 3 bases, leaving 11 bases between the germline ends. CDR3 residues: CASSPQGFGANVLTF. DNA of the CDR3: TGTGCCAGCAGTCCTCAGGGTTTTGGGGCCAACGTCCTGACTTTC.

This clonotype has a handful of counts. DNA for the CDR3: TGTGCCACCCACACTTCGGGTGACTATGGCTACACCTTC. Its protein product is CATHTSGDYGYTF. The chain recombines TRBV28 with TRBJ1-2; unclear D gene. The CDR3 is 13 amino acids. V was clipped by 10 bases and J by 3 bases, with 15 bases between them. The germline V gene encodes CDR1 MDHEN and CDR2 SYDVKM.

This clonotype was picked up many times. This chain connects TRBV3-1 to TRBJ1-1, with D tentatively TRBD1 (5 bases). The germline CDR1 and CDR2 sequences are LGHDT and YNNKEL (reference sequence). The germline V and J ends were trimmed by 1 base and 1 base, with 10 bases remaining between them. The CDR3 is 15 residues long. The CDR3 reads CASSQGGTANTEAFF. CDR3 bases: TGTGCCAGCAGCCAAGGGGGGACGGCGAACACTGAAGCTTTCTTT.

V is TRBV27 and J is TRBJ2-7, with 9 bases matching TRBD1. V lost 4 bases to trimming and J lost 3 bases; unmatched junction nucleotides: 7. Per the germline V gene, CDR1 is MNHEY and CDR2 is SMNVEV (reference sequence). The CDR3 has 15 residues. The chain's CDR3 is CASSSGQGLDYEQYF. The CDR3 nucleotides read TGTGCCAGCAGTTCCGGACAGGGGCTGGACTACGAGCAGTACTTC.

This clonotype was found a few times. The J gene is TRBJ2-7, the V gene TRBV3-1, with D unclear. V gave up 6 bases and J gave up 2 bases, with 14 bases separating them. This CDR3 has 14 amino acids. Germline V lookup: CDR1 LGHDT, CDR2 YNNKEL (reference sequence). This CDR3 reads CASSSPGPPYEQYF. The CDR3 bases are TGTGCCAGCAGTTCCCCGGGCCCTCCCTACGAGCAGTACTTC.

This clonotype was picked up many times. V usage is TRBV6-2 or TRBV6-3 and J usage is TRBJ1-5; 11 bases line up with TRBD1. V shed 2 bases and J 0 bases; nucleotides not matched to a gene: 9. The CDR3 is 19 residues long. The germline CDR1 and CDR2 sequences are MNHEY and SVGEGT. The CDR3 DNA reads as TGTGCCAGCAGTTACACTCCGGGACAGGGGGTTTATAGCAATCAGCCCCAGCATTTT. This translates into CASSYTPGQGVYSNQPQHF.

This clonotype was detected ten times or more. The rearrangement links TRBV7-2 to TRBJ1-2; perhaps TRBD1 as D (5 bases). The germline V gene encodes CDR1 SGHTA and CDR2 FQGNSA. The CDR3 has 15 amino acids. V lost 6 bases, J lost 4 bases, and 18 bases lay in between. In DNA, the CDR3 is TGTGCCAGCAGACCCTCTTTGGGGGGTTCCTATGGCTACACCTTC. This codes for CASRPSLGGSYGYTF.

This clonotype appeared many times. This chain links TRBV4-3 with TRBJ2-2, with 10 bases matching TRBD2. CDR1 and CDR2 from the germline V gene are LGHNA and YSLEER. V lost 3 bases to trimming and J lost 2 bases; unmatched junction nucleotides: 6. CDR3 length: 17 amino acids. The CDR3 nucleotides are TGCGCCAGCAGCCACCCGCTAGCGGGGGCTAACACCGGGGAGCTGTTTTTT. Translated: CASSHPLAGANTGELFF.

This clonotype was counted many times. This chain's CDR3 is CASSQERTATYEKLFF. The DNA of the CDR3 is TGCGCCAGCAGCCAAGAGAGGACAGCAACATATGAAAAACTGTTTTTT. This chain joins TRBV4-1 and TRBJ1-4; maybe TRBD1 (6 bases). Trimming left V 0 bases short and J 6 bases short, with 14 bases between. Germline assignment: CDR1 MGHRA and CDR2 YSYEKL. There are 16 residues in the CDR3.

This clonotype has only a few counts. The chain uses TRBV12-3 or TRBV12-4 and TRBJ2-3, with 7 bases aligning to TRBD1. The V and J ends lost 3 bases and 5 bases, in that order; junction bases with no gene match: 8. The CDR3 extends over 15 amino acids. The CDR3 DNA reads as TGTGCCAGCAGTTTCTCTAGGGGGCCGGGAGATACGCAGTATTTT. Translated, it gives CASSFSRGPGDTQYF.

This clonotype turned up a few times. The V call is TRBV10-2, the J call TRBJ2-7; TRBD2 matches at 11 bases. This CDR3 has 16 amino acids. The germline V gene has CDR1 WSHSY and CDR2 SAAADI. Trimming at V came to 2 bases and at J to 6 bases, leaving 9 bases not matched to a gene. This CDR3 is CASSEASGLAAFEQYF. CDR3 bases: TGCGCCAGCAGTGAGGCATCGGGACTAGCGGCGTTCGAGCAGTACTTC.

This clonotype was counted many times. This chain links TRBV7-2 with TRBJ1-5; D remains unclear. This CDR3 spans 13 amino acids. V was clipped by 4 bases and J by 1 base, with 5 bases between them. The germline V gene has CDR1 SGHTA and CDR2 FQGNSA. The CDR3 here is CASSYDSNQPQHF. The DNA for the CDR3 is TGTGCCAGCAGCTACGACAGCAATCAGCCCCAGCATTTT.

This clonotype has only a few counts. The V and J genes are TRBV7-9 and TRBJ1-2, with D hard to call. The CDR3 length is 14 residues. The V gene's germline CDR1 is SEHNR and CDR2 FQNEAQ (reference sequence). Trimming pared 5 bases from V and 4 bases from J, leaving 14 bases between. The CDR3 DNA is TGTGCCAGCAGCCGTGGGGAGCCCCGCTATGGCTACACCTTC. As protein: CASSRGEPRYGYTF.

This clonotype was found many times. The chain links TRBV5-1 to TRBJ1-2; the D is unclear. With 0 bases removed from V and 1 base from J, the gap between germline ends came to 10 bases. This CDR3 contains 15 residues. Germline assignment: CDR1 SGHRS and CDR2 YFSETQ. The CDR3 DNA sequence: TGCGCCAGCAGCTTGGGGGGAGTAAATAACTATGGCTACACCTTC. Its protein product is CASSLGGVNNYGYTF.

The gene calls are TRBV4-1 and TRBJ1-1; unclear D gene. CDR1 and CDR2 from the germline V gene are MGHRA and YSYEKL. This CDR3 is built from 14 residues. V was pared by 1 base and J by 1 base, with 7 bases between. CDR3: CASSQAAGNTEAFF. The CDR3 coding sequence is TGCGCCAGCAGCCAAGCTGCCGGGAACACTGAAGCTTTCTTT.

This clonotype was counted at least ten times. The J gene is TRBJ2-7, the V gene TRBV6-5; TRBD1 aligns across 11 bases. Germline loops: CDR1 MNHEY, CDR2 SVGAGI. This CDR3 region has 15 residues. After removal of 4 bases from V and 8 bases from J, the junction contained 10 bases not matched to a gene. This CDR3 is CASSSGGTGGKKQYF. The CDR3 nucleotides are TGTGCCAGCAGTTCAGGAGGGACAGGGGGGAAGAAGCAGTACTTC.

This chain connects TRBV28 to TRBJ1-5; a possible D gene is TRBD1 (6 bases). Germline-derived CDR1 and CDR2 are MDHEN and SYDVKM. Trimming took 9 bases from V and 5 from J, leaving 17 bases between them. The CDR3 has 14 amino acids. The CDR3 DNA reads TGTGCCAGTCAGGGGCCGGGCGGGTATCAGCCCCAGCATTTT. This sequence encodes CASQGPGGYQPQHF. The complete variable domain, with remaining parts taken from reference TRBV28 and TRBJ1-5, reads DVKVTQSSRYLVKRTGEKVFLECVQDMDHENMFWYRQDPGLGLRLIYFSYDVKMKEKGDIPEGYSVSREKKERFSLILESASTNQTSMYLCASQGPGGYQPQHFGDGTRLSIL.

V gene TRBV7-7 combines with J gene TRBJ2-3; D is uncertain. The V gene lost 5 bases and the J gene lost 4 bases, with 13 bases spanning the gap. The CDR3 spans 14 residues. Looked up from germline, CDR1 is SSHAT and CDR2 is FNYEAQ (reference sequence). The CDR3 bases are TGTGCCAGCAGCCCCCAATGGGCAGCAGATACGCAGTATTTT. Protein: CASSPQWAADTQYF.

This clonotype has ten or more counts. CDR3 loop: CASSLGSGPIGGLGAQHF. The CDR3 region has the DNA TGTGCCAGCAGTTTAGGTTCGGGTCCCATTGGGGGGCTGGGGGCCCAGCATTTT. The chain joins TRBV12-3 or TRBV12-4 to TRBJ1-5, with D tentatively TRBD1 (6 bases). V shed 1 base and J shed 11 bases, with 27 bases lying between them. This CDR3 contains 18 residues.

This clonotype was counted many times. The V gene is TRBV7-2, the J gene TRBJ2-3; 10 bases match TRBD2. Germline CDR1 reads SGHTA; CDR2 reads FQGNSA. The CDR3 spans 16 residues. After removal of 4 bases from V and 1 base from J, the junction contained 5 bases not matched to a gene. CDR3 coding DNA: TGTGCCAGCAGCTCGATAGCGGGGGGAGGCACAGATACGCAGTATTTT. This translates into CASSSIAGGGTDTQYF.